This TCR beta chain was documented in a study of blood T cell repertoires in COVID-19. Study details: Spain, Italy and the United States supplied samples that represented acute and convalescent COVID-19.

Per the authors' pipeline: The assay estimated nucleated cells by amplifying reference gene primers. Generated by immunoSEQ multiplex PCR, the TCRdb table keeps only in-frame clones and is missing some. From that table come the V and J calls and clone size; the DNA was used to work out D and trimming. Of roughly 180,000 clones listed, 82% were seen once; the top ten hold roughly a tenth. Germline-derived CDR1 and CDR2 are MNHEY and SVGAGI. Losses at the gene ends were 7 bases for V and 6 bases for J; bases not matched to a gene: 9. This CDR3 spans 14 amino acids. This sequence was found in a woman of 80 years or more with active or convalescent COVID-19. Sequencing was carried out using peripheral blood. The chain couples TRBV6-5 to TRBJ2-7; the match to TRBD1 covers 10 bases. The CDR3 loop reads CASNGGQGVGEQYF. The CDR3 DNA is TGTGCCAGCAACGGCGGACAGGGGGTAGGCGAGCAGTACTTC.